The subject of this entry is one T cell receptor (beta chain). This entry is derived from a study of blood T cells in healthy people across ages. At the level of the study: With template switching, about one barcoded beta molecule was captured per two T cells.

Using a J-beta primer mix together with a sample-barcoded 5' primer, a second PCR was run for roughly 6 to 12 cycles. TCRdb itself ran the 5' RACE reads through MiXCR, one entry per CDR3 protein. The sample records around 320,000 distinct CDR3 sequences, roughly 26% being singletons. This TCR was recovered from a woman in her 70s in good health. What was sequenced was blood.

Written as DNA, the CDR3 is TGTGCCAGCAGCCTAAAAGGGGGGAGGCCCACTGAAGCTTTCTTT. Translation gives CASSLKGGRPTEAFF. The chain uses TRBV3-1 and TRBJ1-1; D may be TRBD1 (6 bases). Germline CDR1 and CDR2: LGHDT and YNNKEL (reference sequence). This CDR3 has 15 residues. V gave up 4 bases and J gave up 4 bases, with 16 bases separating them.